This T cell receptor (beta chain) was identified during a study of T cell changes during pregnancy in multiple sclerosis. This clone came up once. The repertoire was sequenced with immunoSEQ multiplex PCR; TCRdb's copy has only in-frame clones and lacks some. The data contain fewer than 90,000 clones, around 94% of them singletons. The receptor's source is a female donor with multiple sclerosis, enrolled in a pregnancy study. The source was peripheral blood, collected in the third trimester of pregnancy.

DNA of the CDR3: TGTGCCAGCAGCACCGCGGCGGGAGGGCCAAATACGCAGTATTTT. Its translation: CASSTAAGGPNTQYF. The gene calls are TRBV6-4 and TRBJ2-3; the match to TRBD2 covers 9 bases. The CDR3 is 15 residues long. Germline V gives CDR1 MRHNA, CDR2 SNTAGT. V lost 6 bases and J lost 7; bases outside the gene matches: 11.